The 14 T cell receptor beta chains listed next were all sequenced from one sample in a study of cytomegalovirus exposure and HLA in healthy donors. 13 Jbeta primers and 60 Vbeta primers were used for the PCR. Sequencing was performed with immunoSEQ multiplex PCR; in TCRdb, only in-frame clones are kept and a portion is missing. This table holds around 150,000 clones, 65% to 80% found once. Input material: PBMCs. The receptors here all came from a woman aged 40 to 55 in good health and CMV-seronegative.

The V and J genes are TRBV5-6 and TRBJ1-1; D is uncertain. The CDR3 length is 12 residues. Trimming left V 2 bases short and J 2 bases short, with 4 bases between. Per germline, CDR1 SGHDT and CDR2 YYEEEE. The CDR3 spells CASSFGNTEAFF. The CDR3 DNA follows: TGTGCCAGCAGCTTTGGCAACACTGAAGCTTTCTTT.

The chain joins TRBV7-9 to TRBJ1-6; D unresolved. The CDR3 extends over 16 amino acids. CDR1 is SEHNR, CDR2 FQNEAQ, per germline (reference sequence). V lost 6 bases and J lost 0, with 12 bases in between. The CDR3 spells CASRTRASSYNSPLHF. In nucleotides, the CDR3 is TGTGCCAGCAGAACGCGGGCTAGCTCCTATAATTCACCCCTCCACTTT.

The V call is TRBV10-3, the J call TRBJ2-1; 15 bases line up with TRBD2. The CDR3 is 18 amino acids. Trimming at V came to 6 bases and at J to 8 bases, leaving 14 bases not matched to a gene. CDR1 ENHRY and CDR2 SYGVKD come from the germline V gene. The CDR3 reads CAISILPGLAGGGDEQFF. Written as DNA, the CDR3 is TGTGCCATCAGCATATTACCGGGACTAGCGGGAGGAGGCGATGAGCAGTTCTTC.

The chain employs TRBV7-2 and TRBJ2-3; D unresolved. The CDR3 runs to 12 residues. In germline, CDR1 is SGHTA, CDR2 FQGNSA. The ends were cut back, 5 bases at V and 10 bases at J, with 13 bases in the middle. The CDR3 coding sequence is TGTGCCAGCAGCCCCCTGGCTAGGCCGCAGTATTTT. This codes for CASSPLARPQYF.

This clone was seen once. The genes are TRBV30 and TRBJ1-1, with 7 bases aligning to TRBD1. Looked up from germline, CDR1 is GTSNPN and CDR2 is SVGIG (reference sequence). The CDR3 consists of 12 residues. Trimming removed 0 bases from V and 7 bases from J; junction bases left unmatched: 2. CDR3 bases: TGTGCCTGGAGTGTACAGGGGAATGAAGCTTTCTTT. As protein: CAWSVQGNEAFF.

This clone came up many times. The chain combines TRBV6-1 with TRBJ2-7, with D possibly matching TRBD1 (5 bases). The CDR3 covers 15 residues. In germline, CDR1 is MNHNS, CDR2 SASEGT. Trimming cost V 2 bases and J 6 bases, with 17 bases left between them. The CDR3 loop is CASSESPWAGREQYF. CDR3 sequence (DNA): TGTGCCAGCAGTGAATCCCCCTGGGCAGGGCGCGAGCAGTACTTC.

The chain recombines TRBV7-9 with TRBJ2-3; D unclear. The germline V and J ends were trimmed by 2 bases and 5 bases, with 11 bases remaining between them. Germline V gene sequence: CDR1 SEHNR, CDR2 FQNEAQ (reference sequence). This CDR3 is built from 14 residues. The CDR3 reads CASSLYLRGDTQYF. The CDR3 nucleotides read TGTGCCAGCAGCTTATATCTAAGAGGAGATACGCAGTATTTT. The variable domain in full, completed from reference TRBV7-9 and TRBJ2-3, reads DTGVSQNPRHKITKRGQNVTFRCDPISEHNRLYWYRQTLGQGPEFLTYFQNEAQLEKSRLLSDRFSAERPKGSFSTLEIQRTEQGDSAMYLCASSLYLRGDTQYFGPGTRLTVL.

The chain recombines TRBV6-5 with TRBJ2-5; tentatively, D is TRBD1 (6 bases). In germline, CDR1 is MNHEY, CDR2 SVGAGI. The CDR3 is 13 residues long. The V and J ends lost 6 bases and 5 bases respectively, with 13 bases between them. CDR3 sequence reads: CASRRQVLETQYF. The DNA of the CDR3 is TGTGCCAGCAGACGACAGGTTCTGGAGACCCAGTACTTC.

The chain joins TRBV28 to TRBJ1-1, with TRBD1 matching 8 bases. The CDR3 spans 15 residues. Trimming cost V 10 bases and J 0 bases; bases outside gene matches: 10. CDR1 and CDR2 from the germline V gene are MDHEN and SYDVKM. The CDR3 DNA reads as TGTGCCACAGGACAGGGCCTCCCCATGAACACTGAAGCTTTCTTT. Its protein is CATGQGLPMNTEAFF.

This CDR3 is CASSGRDSLSYYGYTF. The CDR3 region has the DNA TGTGCCAGTTCCGGGAGGGACAGCCTTTCCTACTATGGCTACACCTTC. The chain joins TRBV19 to TRBJ1-2; 7 bases align to TRBD1. Germline CDR1 LNHDA, CDR2 SQIVND (reference sequence). The CDR3 has 16 residues. V lost 8 bases and J lost 3; bases outside the gene matches: 15.

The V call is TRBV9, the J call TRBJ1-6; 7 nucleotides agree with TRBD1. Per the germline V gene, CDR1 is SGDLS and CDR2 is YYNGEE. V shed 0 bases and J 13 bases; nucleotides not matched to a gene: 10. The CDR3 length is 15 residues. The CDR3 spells CASSVGRGRISPLHF. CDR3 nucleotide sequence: TGTGCCAGCAGCGTAGGAAGGGGGCGCATATCTCCCCTCCACTTT. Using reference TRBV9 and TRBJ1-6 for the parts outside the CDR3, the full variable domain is DSGVTQTPKHLITATGQRVTLRCSPRSGDLSVYWYQQSLDQGLQFLIQYYNGEERAKGNILERFSAQQFPDLHSELNLSSLELGDSALYFCASSVGRGRISPLHFGNGTRLTVT.

The CDR3 is CASNPTGLLSYGYTF. The DNA for the CDR3 is TGTGCCAGCAACCCGACAGGGCTACTATCCTATGGCTACACCTTC. The V call is TRBV6-1, the J call TRBJ1-2, with 7 bases matching TRBD1. The germline V gene has CDR1 MNHNS and CDR2 SASEGT. V lost 7 bases, J lost 4 bases, and 12 bases stayed unmatched. The CDR3 length is 15 residues.

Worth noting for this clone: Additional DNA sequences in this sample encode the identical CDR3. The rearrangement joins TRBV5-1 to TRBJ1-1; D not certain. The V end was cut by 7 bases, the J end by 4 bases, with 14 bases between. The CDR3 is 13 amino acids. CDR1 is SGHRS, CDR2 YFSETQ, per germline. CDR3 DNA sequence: TGCGCCAGCCGCCATGGGGAGTTCACTGAAGCTTTCTTT. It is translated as CASRHGEFTEAFF.

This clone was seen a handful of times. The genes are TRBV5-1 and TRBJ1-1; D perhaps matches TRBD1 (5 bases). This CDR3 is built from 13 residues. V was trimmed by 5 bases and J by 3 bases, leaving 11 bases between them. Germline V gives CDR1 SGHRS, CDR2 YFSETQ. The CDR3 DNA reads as TGCGCCAGCAGACCGGGGGAGGACACTGAAGCTTTCTTT. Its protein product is CASRPGEDTEAFF.